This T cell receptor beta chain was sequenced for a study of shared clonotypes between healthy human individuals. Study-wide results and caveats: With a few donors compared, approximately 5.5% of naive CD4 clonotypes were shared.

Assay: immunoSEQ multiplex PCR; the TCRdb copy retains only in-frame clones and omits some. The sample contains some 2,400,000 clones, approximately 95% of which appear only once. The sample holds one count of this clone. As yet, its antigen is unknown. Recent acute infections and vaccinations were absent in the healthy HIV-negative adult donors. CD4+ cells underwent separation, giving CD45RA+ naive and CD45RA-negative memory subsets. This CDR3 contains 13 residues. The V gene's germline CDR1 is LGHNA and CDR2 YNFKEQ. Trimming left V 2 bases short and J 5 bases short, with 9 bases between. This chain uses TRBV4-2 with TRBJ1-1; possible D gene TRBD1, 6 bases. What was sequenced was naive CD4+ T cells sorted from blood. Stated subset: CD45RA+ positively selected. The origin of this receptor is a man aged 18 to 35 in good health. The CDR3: CASSQRQATEAFF. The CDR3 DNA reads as TGTGCCAGCAGCCAAAGACAGGCTACTGAAGCTTTCTTT.